Below are 19 T cell receptor beta chains sequenced from a single sample in a study of T-cell memory formation after mild COVID-19. One entry per CDR3 protein, called by TCRdb with MiXCR from the 5' RACE reads. The sample lists about 500,000 distinct CDR3 sequences, around 21% occurring once. Material: PBMCs or a T cell subset sorted from them (not recorded which). The receptor source for this set is an adult woman who had mild COVID-19 (a few samples of this study predate the infection). Cell type and time point are not known.

V gene TRBV15 combines with J gene TRBJ2-6, with D hard to call. The V and J ends lost 0 bases and 1 base respectively, with 7 bases between them. The CDR3 extends over 16 amino acids. Germline V gene sequence: CDR1 LNHNV, CDR2 YYDKDF (reference sequence). In nucleotides, the CDR3 is TGTGCCACCAGCAGAGAGGGTTTTTCTGGGGCCAACGTCCTGACTTTC. Its protein is CATSREGFSGANVLTF.

This clonotype appeared a few times. The V and J genes are TRBV3-1 and TRBJ2-3, with TRBD2 as a possible D gene (6 bases). The CDR3 loop spans 15 amino acids. V gave up 5 bases and J gave up 6 bases, with 18 bases separating them. Germline CDR1 and CDR2: LGHDT and YNNKEL (reference sequence). CDR3 DNA sequence: TGTGCCAGCAGCTCGACCGCGGGACGGGGGGATACGCAGTATTTT. This sequence encodes CASSSTAGRGDTQYF.

The chain has TRBV20-1 and TRBJ2-3, with D hard to call. The CDR3 has 12 amino acids. Germline lookup yields CDR1 DFQATT and CDR2 SNEGSKA (reference sequence). V gave up 6 bases and J gave up 0 bases, with 7 bases separating them. The CDR3 reads CSAAVSTDTQYF. The DNA for the CDR3 is TGCAGTGCGGCGGTTAGCACAGATACGCAGTATTTT.

In its sample, this clonotype was seen a few times. The CDR3 region has the DNA TGTGCCAGCAGCACCCGGGACAACCCTAACTATGGCTACACCTTC. It specifies CASSTRDNPNYGYTF. This chain connects TRBV5-6 to TRBJ1-2, with D maybe TRBD1 (6 bases). Looked up from germline, CDR1 is SGHDT and CDR2 is YYEEEE. The CDR3 runs 15 residues. V was cut by 4 bases and J by 0 bases, with 13 bases left in between.

The chain is built from TRBV5-1 and TRBJ2-2; D is perhaps TRBD1 or TRBD2 (5 bases each). This CDR3 comprises 15 residues. Germline loops: CDR1 SGHRS, CDR2 YFSETQ. V lost 3 bases to trimming and J lost 0 bases, with 9 bases between them. Written as DNA, the CDR3 is TGCGCCAGCAGCTCCGGGGCTCCGAACACCGGGGAGCTGTTTTTT. This codes for CASSSGAPNTGELFF.

The chain recombines TRBV4-1 with TRBJ1-5; D remains unclear. Germline V gene lookup returns CDR1 MGHRA and CDR2 YSYEKL. V was clipped by 0 bases and J by 1 base, with 16 bases between them. The CDR3 loop spans 18 amino acids. The CDR3 bases are TGCGCCAGCAGCCAAGAAGGGAGGAGTATGGACAGCAATCAGCCCCAGCATTTT. Translation gives CASSQEGRSMDSNQPQHF.

The V and J genes are TRBV4-1 and TRBJ2-7, with a weak D call TRBD2 (5 bases). The CDR3 is made up of 15 amino acids. Germline V gives CDR1 MGHRA, CDR2 YSYEKL. V shed 1 base and J shed 4 bases, with 14 bases lying between them. The CDR3 sequence: CASSQGPLARYEQYF. As DNA, the CDR3 is TGCGCCAGCAGCCAAGGGCCCCTAGCTAGGTACGAGCAGTACTTC.

This clonotype was seen more than once but under ten times. This sequence joins TRBV7-9 and TRBJ2-1; D not resolved. Trimming pared 4 bases from V and 8 bases from J, leaving 15 bases between. Germline V gene lookup returns CDR1 SEHNR and CDR2 FQNEAQ (reference sequence). The CDR3 totals 14 residues. Written as DNA, the CDR3 is TGTGCCAGCAGCTCCGATCTGCCGAGTGATGAGCAGTTCTTC. As protein: CASSSDLPSDEQFF. Variable domain in full (rest from reference TRBV7-9 and TRBJ2-1): DTGVSQNPRHKITKRGQNVTFRCDPISEHNRLYWYRQTLGQGPEFLTYFQNEAQLEKSRLLSDRFSAERPKGSFSTLEIQRTEQGDSAMYLCASSSDLPSDEQFFGPGTRLTVL.

This clonotype has just a few counts. The V gene is TRBV4-3, the J gene TRBJ2-1, with D perhaps matching TRBD2 (6 bases). With 0 bases removed from V and 6 bases from J, the gap between germline ends came to 9 bases. CDR1 and CDR2 (germline): LGHNA, YSLEER. CDR3 length: 14 residues. The DNA for the CDR3 is TGCGCCAGCAGCCAAGAATTGCGGGGCAATGAGCAGTTCTTC. This codes for CASSQELRGNEQFF.

This clonotype was observed once. The J gene is TRBJ2-1, the V gene TRBV6-1; no clear D gene. CDR1 MNHNS and CDR2 SASEGT come from the germline V gene. This CDR3 is built from 15 residues. Trimming shortened V by 7 bases and J by 5 bases, and 18 bases separated the two germline ends. DNA of the CDR3: TGTGCCAGCACTAAAAGGAGACCCGTCAACAATGAGCAGTTCTTC. Its translation is CASTKRRPVNNEQFF.

This clonotype was seen ten or more times. J is TRBJ1-1 and V is TRBV12-3 or TRBV12-4; D uncertain. The V end lost 6 bases, the J end lost 0 bases, and 8 bases lay between the germline ends. The CDR3 extends over 13 amino acids. CDR3 protein: CASSHEMNTEAFF. The CDR3 region has the DNA TGTGCCAGCAGCCACGAGATGAACACTGAAGCTTTCTTT.

The table lists this clonotype with a few counts. This rearrangement joins TRBV7-8 to TRBJ2-5; TRBD1 might be the D (6 bases). This CDR3 contains 15 residues. The germline gives CDR1 SGHVS, CDR2 FQNEAQ. V lost 2 bases and J 4 bases, leaving 14 bases between the germline ends. In DNA form, the CDR3 reads TGTGCCAGCAGCTTAAACGGACAGTCGGTAGAGACCCAGTACTTC. It specifies CASSLNGQSVETQYF.

The chain is built from TRBV6-5 and TRBJ1-1; D is unresolved. Germline V gene sequence: CDR1 MNHEY, CDR2 SVGAGI. V lost 0 bases and J lost 6, with 14 bases in between. The CDR3 covers 15 residues. The CDR3 region has the DNA TGTGCCAGCAGTTACTCGCCCTCGGGTGATGCTGAAGCTTTCTTT. Translated: CASSYSPSGDAEAFF.

V is TRBV20-1 and J is TRBJ2-7; D perhaps matches TRBD2 (6 bases). V lost 3 bases, J lost 4 bases, and 10 bases lay in between. CDR1 is DFQATT, CDR2 SNEGSKA, per germline (reference sequence). This CDR3 region has 12 residues. CDR3 protein: CSARISGYEQYF. As DNA, the CDR3 is TGCAGTGCTAGGATCAGCGGGTACGAGCAGTACTTC.

This clonotype was seen a few times. In nucleotides, the CDR3 is TGCGCCAGCAGCTCGCCCGAACAGGGGCCCTGGAATGAGCAGTTCTTC. Translated: CASSSPEQGPWNEQFF. The chain links TRBV5-1 to TRBJ2-1; 7 nucleotides line up with TRBD1. The V gene's germline CDR1 is SGHRS and CDR2 YFSETQ. CDR3 length equals 16 residues. V lost 3 bases and J lost 7; bases outside the gene matches: 13.

The chain recombines TRBV5-1 with TRBJ2-5; D unresolved. The CDR3 is made up of 15 amino acids. Germline CDR1 reads SGHRS; CDR2 reads YFSETQ. V lost 2 bases, J lost 5 bases, and 16 bases lay in between. The CDR3 nucleotides are TGCGCCAGCAGCTTTTCCCCCCTGGTGGCGGAGACCCAGTACTTC. As protein: CASSFSPLVAETQYF.

This clonotype has just a few counts. The genes are TRBV6-2 or TRBV6-3 and TRBJ2-5; perhaps TRBD2 as D (5 bases). Germline CDR1 MNHEY, CDR2 SVGEGT. Trimming shortened V by 4 bases and J by 5 bases, and 8 bases separated the two germline ends. CDR3 length: 12 residues. In nucleotides, the CDR3 is TGTGCCAGCAGTTTCACGGGGGAGACCCAGTACTTC. This codes for CASSFTGETQYF.

This clonotype turned up a few times. V gene TRBV12-3 or TRBV12-4 combines with J gene TRBJ2-3; a possible D gene is TRBD2 (5 bases). The CDR3 length is 15 residues. The ends were cut back, 7 bases at V and 0 bases at J, with 14 bases in the middle. This CDR3 reads CASTLAAPSTDTQYF. The DNA of the CDR3 is TGTGCCAGCACCCTAGCAGCTCCTAGCACAGATACGCAGTATTTT.

This clonotype was detected only a few times. The chain employs TRBV5-1 and TRBJ2-7; 10 bases map to TRBD2. The J segment lost 1 base and the V segment lost 0 bases, leaving 16 bases of the junction unmatched. Germline V lookup: CDR1 SGHRS, CDR2 YFSETQ. The length of the CDR3 is 20 residues. The CDR3 DNA is TGCGCCAGCAGCTTGGCCCAAGCGAGCGGGAGGGCCACGGGTTCCTACGAGCAGTACTTC. It is translated as CASSLAQASGRATGSYEQYF.